One sample yielded the 10 T cell receptor beta chains listed below, sequenced in a study of shared clonotypes between healthy human individuals. Profiled with immunoSEQ multiplex PCR; TCRdb holds only in-frame clones, not every one. The table lists some 1.5 million clones, over 95% of them singletons. The sequenced sample was naive CD4+ T cells sorted from blood. As for subset: CD45RA+ positively selected. These receptor sequences come from a man younger than 40 in good health.

Regarding this clone: Other DNA sequences in this sample translate to the same CDR3. The chain combines TRBV30 with TRBJ2-7; D possibly corresponds to TRBD1 (6 bases). The CDR3 length is 12 residues. Germline loops: CDR1 GTSNPN, CDR2 SVGIG (reference sequence). V was trimmed by 3 bases and J by 2 bases, leaving 8 bases between them. The CDR3 bases are TGTGCCTGGAGCACAGGGCCCTACGAGCAGTACTTC. This sequence encodes CAWSTGPYEQYF.

With respect to this clone: The same CDR3 arises from other DNA sequences in this sample as well. This chain connects TRBV5-1 to TRBJ1-2, with TRBD1 as a possible D gene (6 bases). The CDR3 length is 13 residues. The germline V gene has CDR1 SGHRS and CDR2 YFSETQ. The germline V and J ends were trimmed by 0 bases and 5 bases, with 8 bases remaining between them. For the CDR3, the DNA is TGCGCCAGCAGCTTGGACAGGGAGTATGGCTACACCTTC. Translating it yields CASSLDREYGYTF.

This chain joins TRBV5-6 and TRBJ2-7; D is uncertain. CDR1 SGHDT and CDR2 YYEEEE come from the germline V gene. Trimming took off 3 bases at V and 10 bases at J, with 23 bases between the two ends. The CDR3 contains 15 residues. CDR3 in DNA: TGTGCCAGCAGCTCCTCAAAGGTGGGCAGAGGTTTCCAGTACTTC. This encodes CASSSSKVGRGFQYF.

This rearrangement joins TRBV7-6 to TRBJ2-7; possibly TRBD1 for D (6 bases). CDR1 SGHVS and CDR2 FNYEAQ come from the germline V gene. Trimming shortened V by 5 bases and J by 3 bases, and 14 bases separated the two germline ends. CDR3 length: 14 amino acids. The CDR3 spells CASSRGHANYEQYF. The CDR3 region has the DNA TGTGCCAGCAGCCGGGGACACGCTAACTACGAGCAGTACTTC.

This chain joins TRBV4-3 and TRBJ2-5; no firm D call. This CDR3 is built from 14 residues. Per the germline V gene, CDR1 is LGHNA and CDR2 is YSLEER. The V and J ends lost 3 bases and 5 bases respectively, with 13 bases between them. The CDR3 reads CASSQRKGRETQYF. Written as DNA, the CDR3 is TGCGCCAGCAGCCAGAGGAAAGGGCGGGAGACCCAGTACTTC.

A single count supports this clone. The CDR3 here is CASSLVTGLGSGNTIYF. The CDR3 DNA reads as TGTGCCAGCAGCTTAGTAACAGGCCTCGGCTCTGGAAACACCATATATTTT. V is TRBV11-2 and J is TRBJ1-3, with a possible D match to TRBD1 (5 bases). The CDR3 runs to 17 residues. V was cut by 1 base and J by 0 bases, with 13 bases left in between. CDR1 is SGHAT, CDR2 FQNNGV, per germline. The full variable domain, its missing parts supplied by reference TRBV11-2 and TRBJ1-3, is EAGVAQSPRYKIIEKRQSVAFWCNPISGHATLYWYQQILGQGPKLLIQFQNNGVVDDSQLPKDRFSAERLKGVDSTLKIQPAKLEDSAVYLCASSLVTGLGSGNTIYFGEGSWLTVV.

The genes are TRBV2 and TRBJ1-4, with D uncertain. Trimming pared 4 bases from V and 0 bases from J, leaving 12 bases between. The CDR3 totals 16 residues. Germline assignment: CDR1 SNHLY and CDR2 FYNNEI. This CDR3 reads CASSGDAAATNEKLFF. DNA of the CDR3: TGTGCCAGCAGTGGGGATGCAGCGGCAACTAATGAAAAACTGTTTTTT.

The chain joins TRBV9 to TRBJ1-2; 7 nucleotides line up with TRBD1. Unmatched junction bases numbered 11, after V lost 3 bases and J lost 6 bases. CDR1 SGDLS and CDR2 YYNGEE come from the germline V gene. This CDR3 spans 15 amino acids. In DNA, the CDR3 is TGTGCCAGCAGCGGTATTCAGGGACAGTCCCATGGCTACACCTTC. Its protein product is CASSGIQGQSHGYTF.

This clone has only one observation. This sequence joins TRBV6-5 and TRBJ2-7; D is perhaps TRBD1 (5 bases). Looked up from germline, CDR1 is MNHEY and CDR2 is SVGAGI. The CDR3 consists of 15 residues. Trimming left V 2 bases short and J 4 bases short, with 15 bases between. The CDR3 region is CASSYGQGLRYEQYF. CDR3 bases: TGTGCCAGCAGTTACGGCCAGGGCCTACGTTACGAGCAGTACTTC.

The J gene is TRBJ2-7, the V gene TRBV15; TRBD2 agrees at 10 bases. The length of the CDR3 is 14 residues. After removal of 5 bases from V and 5 bases from J, the junction contained 6 bases not matched to a gene. The V gene's germline CDR1 is LNHNV and CDR2 YYDKDF (reference sequence). CDR3 in DNA: TGTGCCACCAGCTCCCCTAGCGGGAGTAACGAGCAGTACTTC. Its protein is CATSSPSGSNEQYF.